Shown below are 32 T cell receptor beta chains from a single sample sequenced in a study of blood T cell repertoires in COVID-19. The method was immunoSEQ multiplex PCR; TCRdb's version includes in-frame clones alone and lacks a portion of them. The table records 40,000 to 50,000 clones, approximately 80% of them present only once. Sequenced: peripheral blood. Receptors originate from a woman aged 80 or over with acute or convalescent COVID-19.

The chain has TRBV7-2 and TRBJ1-4; D not resolved. Trimming pared 5 bases from V and 6 bases from J, leaving 10 bases between. This CDR3 has 13 residues. Per germline, CDR1 SGHTA and CDR2 FQGNSA. Here the CDR3 reads CASSAGADEKLFF. DNA for the CDR3: TGTGCCAGCAGCGCGGGAGCGGATGAAAAACTGTTTTTT. The whole variable domain, remainder taken from reference TRBV7-2 and TRBJ1-4, is GAGVSQSPSNKVTEKGKDVELRCDPISGHTALYWYRQSLGQGLEFLIYFQGNSAPDKSGLPSDRFSAERTGGSVSTLTIQRTQQEDSAVYLCASSAGADEKLFFGSGTQLSVL.

This sequence joins TRBV18 and TRBJ1-1; TRBD1 matches at 8 bases. The ends lost 4 bases at V and 3 bases at J; junction bases unmatched: 4. This CDR3 is built from 14 residues. The germline gives CDR1 KGHSH, CDR2 LQKENI. The CDR3 nucleotides are TGTGCCAGCTCACTCGGGACAGGCGACACTGAAGCTTTCTTT. It translates to CASSLGTGDTEAFF.

There are a few counts of this clone. This chain connects TRBV9 to TRBJ2-3, with D possibly TRBD1 on 6 matching bases. The CDR3 is 17 residues long. Germline lookup yields CDR1 SGDLS and CDR2 YYNGEE. V was clipped by 4 bases and J by 3 bases, with 21 bases between them. This CDR3 reads CASSYTGQPAVTDTQYF. The CDR3 region has the DNA TGTGCCAGCAGCTACACGGGACAACCAGCAGTAACAGATACGCAGTATTTT.

The chain uses TRBV5-3 and TRBJ1-5; 7 bases are shared with TRBD1. TRBV5-3 is identified as an open reading frame with a role that is uncertain. Trimming cost V 0 bases and J 0 bases; bases outside gene matches: 9. CDR3 length: 18 residues. The DNA of the CDR3 is TGTGCCAGAAGCTTGGAACAGGGGCCGGGTGGTAGCAATCAGCCCCAGCATTTT. The encoded protein is CARSLEQGPGGSNQPQHF.

The rearrangement uses TRBV7-2 and TRBJ1-2; weak D call: TRBD1 (6 bases). CDR3 length: 13 amino acids. Germline V gives CDR1 SGHTA, CDR2 FQGNSA. V was pared by 3 bases and J by 3 bases, with 8 bases between. The CDR3 nucleotides are TGTGCCAGCAGCTTCTCAGGGGACTATGGCTACACCTTC. It codes for CASSFSGDYGYTF.

This clone was recorded only once. J is TRBJ2-4 and V is TRBV7-9, with a weak D call TRBD2 (5 bases). V was pared by 2 bases and J by 14 bases, with 16 bases between. This CDR3 region has 13 residues. Germline CDR1 is SEHNR and CDR2 is FQNEAQ (reference sequence). CDR3 residues: CASSLQKDSHKYF. In DNA form, the CDR3 reads TGTGCCAGCAGCTTACAGAAGGACTCCCATAAGTACTTC.

The CDR3 spells CASSPPGQAFTEAFF. The CDR3, as DNA: TGTGCCAGCTCACCACCGGGACAGGCCTTCACTGAAGCTTTCTTT. This rearrangement joins TRBV18 to TRBJ1-1; 8 nucleotides align to TRBD1. The CDR3 has 15 amino acids. Per the germline V gene, CDR1 is KGHSH and CDR2 is LQKENI. The trim removed 0 bases at V and 4 bases at J, leaving 4 bases unmatched.

The rearrangement uses TRBV5-1 and TRBJ1-1, with a tentative D call TRBD1 (6 bases). This CDR3 region has 13 residues. Germline V lookup: CDR1 SGHRS, CDR2 YFSETQ. V was trimmed by 5 bases and J by 1 base, leaving 9 bases between them. CDR3 nucleotides: TGCGCCAGCAGTTCACAGGGGAACACTGAAGCTTTCTTT. Translation: CASSSQGNTEAFF.

This chain connects TRBV28 to TRBJ2-2, with D unclear. CDR3 length: 15 amino acids. Between the trimmed V and J ends, which lost 8 bases and 4 bases, there was a span of 17 bases. Germline CDR1 is MDHEN and CDR2 is SYDVKM. CDR3 sequence: CASEFNLVSTGELFF. The CDR3 DNA reads as TGTGCCAGCGAGTTTAACCTAGTTAGCACCGGGGAGCTGTTTTTT.

The chain employs TRBV7-9 and TRBJ2-5, with 8 nucleotides matching TRBD1. CDR3 size: 14 residues. The germline V gene encodes CDR1 SEHNR and CDR2 FQNEAQ (reference sequence). V dropped 5 bases and J dropped 5; count of bases not matched to a gene: 7. CDR3: CASSDGQGGETQYF. CDR3 sequence (DNA): TGTGCCAGCAGCGACGGACAGGGCGGGGAGACCCAGTACTTC.

In DNA form, the CDR3 reads TGCGCCAGCAGCTTTCTCGGGGGGGCCCCCGGAGAGACCCAGTACTTC. This gives the protein CASSFLGGAPGETQYF. This chain links TRBV5-1 with TRBJ2-5, with 8 bases identical to TRBD2. CDR3 length equals 16 residues. Per germline, CDR1 SGHRS and CDR2 YFSETQ. V trimming: 2 bases; J trimming: 4 bases; junction bases outside the gene matches: 10.

The genes are TRBV7-9 and TRBJ2-3, with D possibly being TRBD2 (6 bases). Germline loops: CDR1 SEHNR, CDR2 FQNEAQ (reference sequence). The CDR3 length is 15 residues. Trimming removed 3 bases from V and 6 bases from J, with 16 bases in between. The CDR3 loop is CASSFQGSGWDTQYF. In DNA form, the CDR3 reads TGTGCCAGCAGCTTCCAGGGCAGCGGGTGGGATACGCAGTATTTT.

This clone has more than one count but fewer than ten. The chain recombines TRBV27 with TRBJ1-5; D is unclear. The CDR3 has 13 residues. The V end lost 0 bases, the J end lost 9 bases, and 9 bases lay between the germline ends. Per germline, CDR1 MNHEY and CDR2 SMNVEV (reference sequence). The CDR3 here is CASSLSSDGPQHF. DNA of the CDR3: TGTGCCAGCAGTTTATCCTCAGATGGGCCCCAGCATTTT.

J is TRBJ2-3 and V is TRBV4-1; 9 nucleotides agree with TRBD2. The CDR3 totals 16 residues. The J segment lost 6 bases and the V segment lost 6 bases, leaving 13 bases of the junction unmatched. Germline CDR1 reads MGHRA; CDR2 reads YSYEKL. The CDR3 here is CASRLSGGFMADTQYF. CDR3 sequence (DNA): TGCGCCAGCAGGTTAAGCGGGGGGTTTATGGCCGATACGCAGTATTTT.

The rearrangement uses TRBV5-1 and TRBJ2-5; 12 nucleotides agree with TRBD2. Germline V gives CDR1 SGHRS, CDR2 YFSETQ. The CDR3 covers 16 residues. V was pared by 6 bases and J by 5 bases, with 11 bases of the junction left unmatched. The CDR3 is CASNPSGGAGGETQYF. CDR3 nucleotide sequence: TGCGCCAGCAATCCTAGCGGGGGGGCAGGAGGCGAGACCCAGTACTTC.

This clone was observed once. The chain couples TRBV20-1 to TRBJ2-7; 7 nucleotides match TRBD1. CDR3 size: 11 residues. Germline CDR1 reads DFQATT; CDR2 reads SNEGSKA (reference sequence). J was trimmed by 6 bases and V by 3 bases; bases with no gene match: 2. In DNA form, the CDR3 reads TGCAGTGCTAGGACAGGGATCGAGCAGTACTTC. It encodes CSARTGIEQYF.

The chain employs TRBV19 and TRBJ1-1, with D possibly TRBD1 on 5 matching bases. CDR1 and CDR2 from the germline V gene are LNHDA and SQIVND (reference sequence). CDR3 length: 14 amino acids. V was cut by 6 bases and J by 0 bases, with 11 bases left in between. CDR3 protein: CASRKQEMNTEAFF. The CDR3, as DNA: TGTGCCAGTAGGAAACAGGAGATGAACACTGAAGCTTTCTTT. Full variable domain (rest looked up from reference TRBV19 and TRBJ1-1): DGGITQSPKYLFRKEGQNVTLSCEQNLNHDAMYWYRQDPGQGLRLIYYSQIVNDFQKGDIAEGYSVSREKKESFPLTVTSAQKNPTAFYLCASRKQEMNTEAFFGQGTRLTVV.

The chain employs TRBV3-1 (or the pseudogene TRBV3-2) and TRBJ1-2, with D tentatively TRBD1 (5 bases). With 1 base removed from V and 4 bases from J, the gap between germline ends came to 10 bases. The CDR3 is made up of 14 amino acids. The V gene's germline CDR1 is LGHDT and CDR2 YNNKEL (reference sequence). CDR3 DNA sequence: TGTGCCAGCAGCCAAGTTTCGGGGGGCTATGGCTACACCTTC. It translates to CASSQVSGGYGYTF.

The chain combines TRBV5-1 with TRBJ1-4; 9 nucleotides line up with TRBD1. The CDR3 length is 15 residues. Germline V gene sequence: CDR1 SGHRS, CDR2 YFSETQ. V shed 0 bases and J 8 bases; nucleotides not matched to a gene: 5. CDR3 DNA: TGCGCCAGCAGCTTGGAGGGGACAGGGCCCGAAAAACTGTTTTTT. Protein sequence: CASSLEGTGPEKLFF. Full variable domain (rest looked up from reference TRBV5-1 and TRBJ1-4): KAGVTQTPRYLIKTRGQQVTLSCSPISGHRSVSWYQQTPGQGLQFLFEYFSETQRNKGNFPGRFSGRQFSNSRSEMNVSTLELGDSALYLCASSLEGTGPEKLFFGSGTQLSVL.

The CDR3 region is CAISGTSRWDEQFF. The CDR3 DNA reads as TGTGCCATCAGCGGGACATCGCGATGGGATGAGCAGTTCTTC. The V and J genes are TRBV10-3 and TRBJ2-1; weak D call: TRBD1 (6 bases). The CDR3 loop spans 14 amino acids. Trimming stripped 6 bases from V and 8 bases from J, with 17 bases between. Germline V CDR1 and CDR2: ENHRY, SYGVKD.

The V gene is TRBV5-1, the J gene TRBJ2-5; TRBD1 agrees at 8 bases. This CDR3 is 15 amino acids long. Per germline, CDR1 SGHRS and CDR2 YFSETQ. V lost 4 bases and J lost 1; bases outside the gene matches: 6. The chain's CDR3 is CASSIGTGAQETQYF. The CDR3 region has the DNA TGCGCCAGCAGCATCGGGACAGGTGCCCAAGAGACCCAGTACTTC.

V gene TRBV6-5 combines with J gene TRBJ1-2; 8 bases are a match to TRBD1. V trimming: 5 bases; J trimming: 2 bases; junction bases outside the gene matches: 7. The CDR3 covers 15 residues. Germline V gives CDR1 MNHEY, CDR2 SVGAGI. The CDR3: CASSPRQGANYGYTF. The DNA for the CDR3 is TGTGCCAGCAGTCCGAGGCAGGGGGCAAACTATGGCTACACCTTC.

V usage is TRBV6-6 and J usage is TRBJ1-6; unclear D gene. V shed 7 bases and J shed 7 bases, with 14 bases lying between them. The CDR3 spans 14 residues. In germline, CDR1 is MNHNY, CDR2 SVGAGI (reference sequence). The CDR3 spells CASIPPGYNSPLHF. The CDR3 DNA sequence: TGTGCCAGCATCCCCCCAGGCTACAATTCACCCCTCCACTTT.

The genes are TRBV6-2 or TRBV6-3 and TRBJ1-2; 7 positions agree with TRBD1. CDR3 length: 15 residues. J was trimmed by 5 bases and V by 2 bases; bases with no gene match: 8. The V gene's germline CDR1 is MNHEY and CDR2 SVGEGT. The CDR3 sequence: CASSYEAPRGYGYTF. CDR3 coding DNA: TGTGCCAGCAGTTACGAGGCCCCCAGGGGGTATGGCTACACCTTC.

The chain couples TRBV28 to TRBJ2-7; 9 positions match TRBD1. CDR1 is MDHEN, CDR2 SYDVKM, per germline. V lost 5 bases, J lost 7 bases, and 6 bases stayed unmatched. The CDR3 is made up of 13 amino acids. The DNA of the CDR3 is TGTGCCAGCAGTCCGGGACAGGGCCGAGAGCAGTACTTC. This codes for CASSPGQGREQYF.

The chain uses TRBV30 and TRBJ1-1; 9 bases line up with TRBD1. Germline-derived CDR1 and CDR2 are GTSNPN and SVGIG (reference sequence). There are 12 residues in the CDR3. Germline trimming cut 3 bases from V and 11 bases from J; bases unmatched to any gene: 7. The DNA of the CDR3 is TGTGCCTGGAGATGGTTGGACAGGGGCGCTTTCTTT. Amino acid sequence: CAWRWLDRGAFF.

This clone was seen a single time. The V call is TRBV3-1 (or the pseudogene TRBV3-2), the J call TRBJ2-4; D ambiguous. V was clipped by 5 bases and J by 4 bases, with 21 bases between them. The CDR3 has 17 amino acids. CDR1 is LGHDT, CDR2 YNNKEL, per germline (reference sequence). CDR3 sequence reads: CASSNKSPICKKNIQYF. For the CDR3, the DNA is TGTGCCAGCAGCAACAAGTCTCCCATTTGCAAAAAAAACATTCAGTACTTC.

This CDR3 reads CASSTTGTSGGSPQETQYF. The CDR3 DNA reads as TGCGCCAGCAGCACTACCGGGACTAGCGGCGGGAGCCCACAAGAGACCCAGTACTTC. The V and J genes are TRBV5-1 and TRBJ2-5; TRBD2 matches at 11 bases. V shed 4 bases, J shed 2 bases, and the junction held 16 bases outside the gene matches. CDR1 and CDR2 (germline): SGHRS, YFSETQ. The CDR3 sequence is 19 residues long.

The chain couples TRBV7-2 to TRBJ2-5; D unclear. Looked up from germline, CDR1 is SGHTA and CDR2 is FQGNSA. This CDR3 contains 12 residues. Trimming took off 6 bases at V and 11 bases at J, with 16 bases between the two ends. CDR3 region: CASRVSVGEQYF. CDR3 sequence (DNA): TGTGCCAGCAGGGTTAGTGTAGGAGAACAGTACTTC.

Only a few counts were recorded for this clone. This sequence joins TRBV27 and TRBJ1-2; 8 bases align to TRBD1. V trimming: 6 bases; J trimming: 3 bases; junction bases outside the gene matches: 6. Germline V gives CDR1 MNHEY, CDR2 SMNVEV (reference sequence). This CDR3 is built from 14 residues. In nucleotides, the CDR3 is TGTGCCAGCAGCCTGACAGGGGCGGACTATGGCTACACCTTC. Amino acids: CASSLTGADYGYTF.

This rearrangement joins TRBV11-2 to TRBJ2-1, with a tentative D call TRBD1 (6 bases). Germline CDR1 reads SGHAT; CDR2 reads FQNNGV. This CDR3 is built from 12 residues. V was clipped by 0 bases and J by 12 bases, with 9 bases between them. This CDR3 is CASSLEGHVQFF. DNA of the CDR3: TGTGCCAGCAGCTTAGAGGGACACGTGCAGTTCTTC.

This chain joins TRBV3-1 (or the pseudogene TRBV3-2) and TRBJ1-6; unclear D gene. Per germline, CDR1 LGHDT and CDR2 YNNKEL (reference sequence). V lost 0 bases and J 5 bases, leaving 14 bases between the germline ends. CDR3 length: 17 amino acids. CDR3 protein: CASSQDLGRSDNSPLHF. CDR3 DNA sequence: TGTGCCAGCAGCCAAGATTTGGGGAGGTCTGATAATTCACCCCTCCACTTT.